Reported below is one TCR beta chain. Its antigen is undetermined. The sample is drawn from a study of Graves' ophthalmopathy and Graves' hyperthyroidism. General study findings and limits: Blood also harbored most expanded thyroid clonotypes above 0.001 frequency. Sensitivity of about 70% and specificity of 72% to 85% were achieved by the model that predicted ophthalmopathy progression.

Amplification targeted the TCR beta CDR3 regions, with RNA transcripts as the source material. HTBI primers primed a first-round RT-PCR, and a second-round multiplex PCR followed. TCRdb ran MiXCR on the multiplex PCR reads and lists one entry per CDR3 protein. In the table there are roughly 1.1 million distinct CDR3 sequences, 36% of which are singletons. Reliance was placed on clinical symptoms, serum thyroxine, TRAb, thyroid ultrasound and orbital computed tomography for diagnosis. The ends lost 6 bases at V and 9 bases at J; junction bases unmatched: 20. The CDR3 totals 18 residues. Germline-derived CDR1 and CDR2 are SGHTA and FQGNSA.

The sample was peripheral blood or thyroid tissue (not recorded which). This rearrangement joins TRBV7-2 to TRBJ2-2, with 9 bases aligning to TRBD1. This receptor was obtained from an adult man with Graves' hyperthyroidism. The CDR3 sequence is CASRQSTGTGMILRELFF. CDR3 bases: TGTGCCAGCAGACAAAGTACCGGGACAGGGATGATTCTACGGGAGCTGTTTTTT.